This TCR beta chain was retrieved from a study of blood T cell repertoires in COVID-19 (dated by TCRdb to 2018 to 2020). Background on the whole study: Samples from collaborators originated in the United States, Italy and Spain and spanned both the acute and convalescent phases of COVID-19. Subjects who had been exposed to COVID-19, were actively infected with it, or had recovered from it provided the deeply sampled blood TCRbeta repertoires that made up the dataset. Nearly every sample came with metadata listing a de-identified subject ID, COVID-19 status, age in years and sex. The material from the prospective study consisted of cDNA or gDNA derived from T cells, B-cell-depleted T cells, or PBMCs. The repertoires were released in a freely available public database intended as a resource for research on the immune response to SARS-CoV-2. HLA class I and class II types, where available, came from metadata supplied by the sample provider rather than from assay-based typing. The samples were drawn from the first 160 participants of the ongoing ImmuneRACE study and from some 1,300 subjects provided by 6 global collaborators.

Notes on this clone: No antigen is known for it. The input lacks base qualities; no much larger clone sits a single base away.

Each collaborating institution followed its own protocols to collect whole blood in K2EDTA tubes. Collaborator samples were shipped for TCRbeta analysis as frozen whole blood, isolated PBMCs, or DNA extracted from either sample type. Broader findings and caveats from the paper: Clinical and demographic metadata were provided uncurated, with the amount varying by source and participant.

TCRbeta CDR3 regions were amplified from genomic DNA by means of the immunoSEQ Assay, a bias-controlled multiplex PCR. In the paper's pipeline: Within the assay, amplification of reference gene primers was used to estimate how many nucleated cells each sample contained. To quantify the absolute abundance of each unique TCRbeta CDR3 rearrangement, sequence reads were collapsed and filtered. For each sample, productive Simpson clonality was calculated as the square root of Simpson's diversity index across productive rearrangements. This is the immuneACCESS table as TCRdb keeps it, with only in-frame sequences that have V and J called. A part of the clones is gone; compared with another copy, unresolved V genes explain less than half, and the rest is unexplained. V and J calls and clone size come straight from that table; D and trimming were deduced from the DNA. The sample contains 40,000 to 50,000 clones, 76% of them found a single time. Of the sample, 8.5% falls within the top ten clones.

From the germline V gene, CDR1 is SGHNT and CDR2 is YENEEA. The germline ends are 22 bases apart after V is trimmed by 5 bases and J by 8 bases. Counted from cysteine to phenylalanine, this CDR3 has 16 amino acids. CDR3 DNA only is kept here, 48 bases in frame from base 1. Sequencing was performed on peripheral blood. Recombination joined TRBV11-3 with TRBJ2-1; the best D guess is TRBD1, with 6 bases matching. This TCR was recovered from a man in his 70s with active or convalescent COVID-19. CDR3 region: CASSLAVRVWGHEQFF. The nucleotide sequence is given as TGTGCCAGCAGCCTAGCTGTAAGAGTTTGGGGGCATGAGCAGTTCTTC.